This T cell receptor beta chain comes out of a study of metastatic and nonmetastatic thyroid tumors. This clone was found a few times. From the PCR reads, TCRdb re-called clones with MiXCR. The table includes about 30,000 clones, about 4.1% detected once. V was pared by 4 bases and J by 9 bases, with 21 bases between. Germline V lookup: CDR1 SEHNR, CDR2 FQNEAQ (reference sequence). The CDR3 is 16 amino acids. The entire patient cohort was treatment-naive prior to thyroid surgery. This rearrangement joins TRBV7-9 to TRBJ2-2; tentatively, D is TRBD2 (6 bases). Specimen: blood. The TCR sequence derives from a female donor with papillary thyroid cancer or a benign thyroid nodule (not recorded which). Some clones in this sample may be carry-over from other donors' samples. The CDR3 here is CASSSLRDSRPWELFF. In DNA form, the CDR3 reads TGTGCCAGCAGCTCTTTACGGGACTCCCGTCCCTGGGAGCTGTTTTTT.